Shown below are 22 T cell receptor beta chains from a single sample sequenced in a study of T cell responses to AZD1222 COVID-19 vaccine. Libraries were prepared by immunoSEQ multiplex PCR; TCRdb keeps only in-frame clonotypes and omits some of them. The sample lists some 190,000 clones; 88% were seen once. The sequences come from peripheral blood, collected on day 0 of AZD1222 vaccination. All receptors come from an adult in good health.

This sequence joins TRBV4-1 and TRBJ2-7; D perhaps matches TRBD2 (5 bases). Trimming stripped 1 base from V and 0 bases from J, with 13 bases between. This CDR3 region has 16 residues. Germline V gene data show CDR1 as MGHRA and CDR2 as YSYEKL. This CDR3 is CASSQAEGRYSYEQYF. The DNA of the CDR3 is TGCGCCAGCAGCCAAGCTGAGGGCCGCTACTCCTACGAGCAGTACTTC.

This clone was counted only a few times. The chain combines TRBV10-2 with TRBJ1-6, with 7 nucleotides matching TRBD1. The CDR3 runs 15 residues. Trimming took 6 bases from V and 2 from J; bases not matched to a gene: 4. Germline V gene lookup returns CDR1 WSHSY and CDR2 SAAADI. The CDR3 loop is CASRYRGAYNSPLHF. The CDR3 coding sequence is TGCGCCAGCAGGTACAGGGGTGCCTATAATTCACCCCTCCACTTT.

This chain joins TRBV5-1 and TRBJ2-7; maybe TRBD1 (5 bases). Germline V lookup: CDR1 SGHRS, CDR2 YFSETQ. The CDR3 length is 15 residues. V was shortened by 0 bases and J by 2 bases, with 12 bases between the two germline ends. CDR3 sequence: CASSLDRPPTYEQYF. CDR3 nucleotides: TGCGCCAGCAGCTTGGACAGGCCCCCCACCTACGAGCAGTACTTC.

This rearrangement joins TRBV6-5 to TRBJ1-1, with 7 positions matching TRBD1. V was clipped by 6 bases and J by 11 bases; unmatched bases: 15. The CDR3 loop spans 14 amino acids. In germline, CDR1 is MNHEY, CDR2 SVGAGI. The CDR3 reads CASSSGTDVSRAFF. The DNA for the CDR3 is TGTGCCAGCAGCTCCGGGACAGATGTCAGTCGGGCTTTCTTT.

The chain uses TRBV12-3 or TRBV12-4 and TRBJ1-2, with D unclear. V gave up 4 bases and J gave up 6 bases, with 9 bases separating them. CDR3 length: 12 residues. CDR3 DNA: TGTGCCAGCAGTTCTGGTACCCATGGCTACACCTTC. Protein product: CASSSGTHGYTF.

This rearrangement joins TRBV19 to TRBJ1-1; D call uncertain. This CDR3 spans 16 amino acids. Trimming removed 6 bases from V and 0 bases from J, with 17 bases in between. Germline V gene data show CDR1 as LNHDA and CDR2 as SQIVND (reference sequence). The CDR3 spells CASSPRSRMMNTEAFF. In DNA, the CDR3 is TGTGCCAGTAGCCCTAGGAGCAGGATGATGAACACTGAAGCTTTCTTT. The whole variable domain, remainder taken from reference TRBV19 and TRBJ1-1, is DGGITQSPKYLFRKEGQNVTLSCEQNLNHDAMYWYRQDPGQGLRLIYYSQIVNDFQKGDIAEGYSVSREKKESFPLTVTSAQKNPTAFYLCASSPRSRMMNTEAFFGQGTRLTVV.

CDR3 residues: CASSQFIGTGTYEQYF. DNA for the CDR3: TGCGCCAGCAGCCAATTCATCGGGACGGGCACCTACGAGCAGTACTTC. This chain links TRBV4-3 with TRBJ2-7; D could derive from TRBD1 or TRBD2 (5 bases each). CDR3 length equals 16 residues. Per germline, CDR1 LGHNA and CDR2 YSLEER. V gave up 2 bases and J gave up 2 bases, with 16 bases separating them.

The chain carries TRBV28 and TRBJ1-2; TRBD1 matches at 7 bases. This CDR3 is built from 13 residues. The J segment lost 3 bases and the V segment lost 4 bases, leaving 2 bases of the junction unmatched. The germline gives CDR1 MDHEN, CDR2 SYDVKM. The CDR3 nucleotides are TGTGCCAGCAGTTACAGGGGACACTATGGCTACACCTTC. Its translation is CASSYRGHYGYTF.

The chain uses TRBV18 and TRBJ2-7; 8 positions match TRBD2. V lost 0 bases to trimming and J lost 6 bases; unmatched junction nucleotides: 4. From germline, CDR1 is KGHSH and CDR2 LQKENI. The CDR3 has 14 amino acids. The CDR3 region has the DNA TGTGCCAGCTCACCACCGGGGACTAGAGGCGAGCAGTACTTC. Protein: CASSPPGTRGEQYF.

The V and J genes are TRBV7-9 and TRBJ2-1; D is perhaps TRBD1 or TRBD2 (6 bases each). CDR3 length equals 18 residues. V was shortened by 0 bases and J by 5 bases, with 20 bases between the two germline ends. CDR1 and CDR2 from the germline V gene are SEHNR and FQNEAQ (reference sequence). The CDR3 DNA sequence: TGTGCCAGCAGCTTAGCTGGGGCAGTGGGGGGCCTCAACAATGAGCAGTTCTTC. Encoded protein: CASSLAGAVGGLNNEQFF.

This chain joins TRBV2 and TRBJ1-5, with D unclear. The CDR3 loop spans 14 amino acids. The V gene lost 4 bases and the J gene lost 8 bases, with 15 bases spanning the gap. The germline gives CDR1 SNHLY, CDR2 FYNNEI. CDR3 in amino acids: CASSGGQGPEPQHF. Here the CDR3 DNA reads TGTGCCAGCAGTGGAGGGCAAGGGCCCGAGCCCCAGCATTTT.

This clone was counted a few times. The rearrangement joins TRBV20-1 to TRBJ2-5; 9 bases are shared with TRBD2. J was trimmed by 2 bases and V by 3 bases; bases with no gene match: 10. Germline lookup yields CDR1 DFQATT and CDR2 SNEGSKA (reference sequence). The CDR3 covers 16 residues. CDR3 DNA: TGCAGTGCTAGTCGGTTGGGCGGGGGGGAGCAAGAGACCCAGTACTTC. Residues: CSASRLGGGEQETQYF.

CDR3 DNA: TGTGCCAGCAGCGTGACCGGGGGGACTGAAGCTTTCTTT. This translates into CASSVTGGTEAFF. The rearrangement joins TRBV9 to TRBJ1-1, with D maybe TRBD1 (5 bases). The germline V gene encodes CDR1 SGDLS and CDR2 YYNGEE. V lost 2 bases to trimming and J lost 5 bases, with 10 bases between them. The CDR3 has 13 amino acids.

This clone has only one observation. This chain uses TRBV9 with TRBJ1-4; D gene unclear. The CDR3 has 16 amino acids. Germline lookup yields CDR1 SGDLS and CDR2 YYNGEE. Trimming cost V 0 bases and J 8 bases, with 17 bases left between them. CDR3 in DNA: TGTGCCAGCAGCGTAGAGCCTAGTACAGTCTCCGAAAAACTGTTTTTT. Translating it yields CASSVEPSTVSEKLFF.

The rearrangement joins TRBV7-2 to TRBJ1-2; the D gene is possibly TRBD1 (5 bases). Trimming took 5 bases from V and 5 from J, leaving 18 bases between them. Germline V gene data show CDR1 as SGHTA and CDR2 as FQGNSA. The CDR3 length is 15 residues. CDR3 in DNA: TGTGCCAGCAGCATAAGCAGGGACTCACCTTATGGCTACACCTTC. It is translated as CASSISRDSPYGYTF.

This clone came up once. The J gene is TRBJ2-3, the V gene TRBV5-1, with TRBD2 matching 12 bases. The CDR3 contains 16 residues. V shed 4 bases, J shed 1 base, and the junction held 4 bases outside the gene matches. CDR1 and CDR2 from the germline V gene are SGHRS and YFSETQ. The CDR3 loop reads CASSPSGGVGTDTQYF. CDR3 DNA: TGCGCCAGCAGCCCTAGCGGGGGGGTTGGCACAGATACGCAGTATTTT.

The chain employs TRBV9 and TRBJ1-1, with D possibly matching TRBD1 (6 bases). The CDR3 loop spans 14 amino acids. Germline V gene sequence: CDR1 SGDLS, CDR2 YYNGEE. V was clipped by 0 bases and J by 0 bases, with 6 bases between them. CDR3 in DNA: TGTGCCAGCAGCGTAGAGGGGGTGAACACTGAAGCTTTCTTT. This codes for CASSVEGVNTEAFF.

Only a few counts were recorded for this clone. This sequence joins TRBV5-1 and TRBJ1-3, with D possibly matching TRBD1 (5 bases). Trimming took 4 bases from V and 0 from J, leaving 11 bases between them. In germline, CDR1 is SGHRS, CDR2 YFSETQ. The CDR3 is 15 residues long. Written as DNA, the CDR3 is TGCGCCAGCAGCCGAGAGGGGAGCTCTGGAAACACCATATATTTT. This encodes CASSREGSSGNTIYF. The full variable domain, rest sourced from reference TRBV5-1 and TRBJ1-3, is KAGVTQTPRYLIKTRGQQVTLSCSPISGHRSVSWYQQTPGQGLQFLFEYFSETQRNKGNFPGRFSGRQFSNSRSEMNVSTLELGDSALYLCASSREGSSGNTIYFGEGSWLTVV.

The chain couples TRBV2 to TRBJ2-3; the match to TRBD2 covers 14 bases. The V gene's germline CDR1 is SNHLY and CDR2 FYNNEI. CDR3 size: 18 residues. Germline trimming cut 6 bases from V and 5 bases from J; bases unmatched to any gene: 13. For the CDR3, the DNA is TGTGCCAGCAGAGGACTAGCGGGGGGTCTGGGAATAAGAGATACGCAGTATTTT. It is translated as CASRGLAGGLGIRDTQYF.

The chain joins TRBV7-9 to TRBJ2-5; 9 bases are a match to TRBD2. Unmatched junction bases numbered 20, after V lost 5 bases and J lost 4 bases. The CDR3 totals 19 residues. Germline lookup yields CDR1 SEHNR and CDR2 FQNEAQ (reference sequence). CDR3 DNA: TGTGCCAGCAGCCCCACCAGCGGGGGGCCGGGGGGATTCGGAGAGACCCAGTACTTC. It codes for CASSPTSGGPGGFGETQYF.

The J gene is TRBJ2-5, the V gene TRBV7-2, with unresolved D. V shed 1 base and J shed 9 bases, with 21 bases lying between them. CDR3 length equals 16 residues. In germline, CDR1 is SGHTA, CDR2 FQGNSA. CDR3: CASSLGPQVSQRAQYF. The CDR3 coding sequence is TGTGCCAGCAGCTTAGGCCCCCAGGTGTCCCAACGGGCCCAGTACTTC.

V is TRBV4-1 and J is TRBJ2-2; D gene uncertain. Looked up from germline, CDR1 is MGHRA and CDR2 is YSYEKL. The CDR3 spans 15 residues. Deletions cut 1 base from V and 1 base from J, with 7 bases between. CDR3 loop: CASSQVTRNTGELFF. The CDR3 DNA sequence: TGCGCCAGCAGCCAAGTTACGAGGAACACCGGGGAGCTGTTTTTT.